Below are 29 T cell receptor beta chains sequenced from a single sample in a study of shared clonotypes between healthy human individuals. Profiling relied on immunoSEQ multiplex PCR, and the TCRdb table lists in-frame clones only, not all of them. Among 2 million to 3 million clones listed, 93% were seen once. The sequencing sample was made of naive CD4+ T cells from PBMCs. Indicated subset: CD45RA+ positively selected. The receptors were gathered from a young man in good health. Some clones in this sample may be carry-over from other donors' samples.

The chain uses TRBV28 and TRBJ2-2, with no clear D. V was clipped by 4 bases and J by 0 bases, with 12 bases between them. From germline, CDR1 is MDHEN and CDR2 SYDVKM. The CDR3 has 16 amino acids. The CDR3 loop is CASSSGFGTNTGELFF. The DNA for the CDR3 is TGTGCCAGCAGTTCCGGTTTTGGGACGAACACCGGGGAGCTGTTTTTT.

The V call is TRBV15, the J call TRBJ2-2; TRBD1 aligns across 7 bases. The V and J ends lost 8 bases and 1 base, in that order; junction bases with no gene match: 1. CDR1 is LNHNV and CDR2 is YYDKDF in the germline V gene (reference sequence). CDR3 length: 13 amino acids. CDR3 in amino acids: CATGTVNTGELFF. The CDR3, as DNA: TGTGCCACCGGGACAGTGAACACCGGGGAGCTGTTTTTT.

With respect to this clone: This same CDR3 is encoded by further DNA sequences in the sample. The chain links TRBV30 to TRBJ1-1; TRBD1 might be the D (6 bases). Germline assignment: CDR1 GTSNPN and CDR2 SVGIG (reference sequence). With 0 bases removed from V and 5 bases from J, the gap between germline ends came to 10 bases. The CDR3 runs 13 residues. The CDR3: CAWSVRGGTEAFF. In nucleotides, the CDR3 is TGTGCCTGGAGTGTAAGAGGGGGTACTGAAGCTTTCTTT.

This chain links TRBV20-1 with TRBJ1-2, with D maybe TRBD1 (5 bases). CDR3 length equals 11 residues. Germline V gene data show CDR1 as DFQATT and CDR2 as SNEGSKA (reference sequence). V was cut by 2 bases and J by 8 bases, with 9 bases left in between. In DNA form, the CDR3 reads TGCAGTGCTAGACAGGGACCCGGCTACACCTTC. Translated, it gives CSARQGPGYTF.

This chain joins TRBV5-1 and TRBJ2-2, with 13 bases matching TRBD2. CDR3 length: 19 residues. The germline V gene encodes CDR1 SGHRS and CDR2 YFSETQ. Losses at the gene ends were 4 bases for V and 7 bases for J; bases not matched to a gene: 16. The CDR3 DNA reads TGCGCCAGCAGCAGCCTGGGTTACAGGACTAGCGGGAGTGGCGGGGAGCTGTTTTTT. Amino acids: CASSSLGYRTSGSGGELFF.

This clone was detected only a few times. The CDR3 coding sequence is TGTGCCAGCAGCTTAGCCGTCAGTAGTGAAGCTTTCTTT. It is translated as CASSLAVSSEAFF. The rearrangement joins TRBV7-9 to TRBJ1-1; D unclear. CDR1 and CDR2 (germline): SEHNR, FQNEAQ (reference sequence). The CDR3 is 13 amino acids. The V end lost 0 bases, the J end lost 7 bases, and 9 bases lay between the germline ends.

The chain links TRBV6-5 to TRBJ2-4; TRBD2 matches 14 bases. The CDR3 is 16 residues long. Germline assignment: CDR1 MNHEY and CDR2 SVGAGI. The junction had 7 bases not matched to a gene; V was cut back by 4 bases and J by 8 bases. CDR3 loop: CASSWGLAGDLDIQYF. The CDR3 DNA follows: TGTGCCAGCAGTTGGGGACTAGCGGGAGACCTGGACATTCAGTACTTC.

The chain couples TRBV19 to TRBJ2-1, with TRBD2 as a possible D gene (6 bases). V gave up 6 bases and J gave up 7 bases, with 16 bases separating them. There are 14 residues in the CDR3. CDR1 is LNHDA and CDR2 is SQIVND in the germline V gene (reference sequence). CDR3 bases: TGTGCCAGTAGGTCCCTAGCGAGAGGGAATGAGCAGTTCTTC. Translated: CASRSLARGNEQFF.

The rearrangement uses TRBV14 and TRBJ2-1; D remains unclear. This CDR3 comprises 13 residues. CDR1 and CDR2 (germline): SGHDN, FVKESK. Trimming left V 0 bases short and J 10 bases short, with 10 bases between. The CDR3 bases are TGTGCCAGCAGCCAAGATCTGAGATTAGAGCAGTTCTTC. Its protein is CASSQDLRLEQFF.

This clone was seen just once. The V and J genes are TRBV29-1 and TRBJ2-3; D tentatively fits TRBD1 or TRBD2 (5 bases each). Per the germline V gene, CDR1 is SQVTM and CDR2 is ANQGSEA. The CDR3 contains 12 residues. Trimming shortened V by 4 bases and J by 5 bases, and 10 bases separated the two germline ends. The CDR3 nucleotides are TGCAGCGTTGCAGGGAGTTTAGATACGCAGTATTTT. Translated, it gives CSVAGSLDTQYF.

The chain combines TRBV5-1 with TRBJ2-7; TRBD1 might be the D (6 bases). In germline, CDR1 is SGHRS, CDR2 YFSETQ. The CDR3 has 14 residues. Trimming left V 4 bases short and J 3 bases short, with 14 bases between. This CDR3 is CASSTGQPGYEQYF. CDR3 nucleotides: TGCGCCAGCAGCACCGGACAGCCCGGCTACGAGCAGTACTTC.

The V and J genes are TRBV29-1 and TRBJ2-7, with 14 bases matching TRBD2. Germline CDR1 reads SQVTM; CDR2 reads ANQGSEA. The CDR3 has 13 residues. V lost 6 bases to trimming and J lost 5 bases; unmatched junction nucleotides: 3. Here the CDR3 reads CSVGGLAGDEQYF. The CDR3 region has the DNA TGCAGCGTCGGGGGACTAGCGGGAGACGAGCAGTACTTC.

About this clone: This same CDR3 is encoded by further DNA sequences in the sample. The CDR3 nucleotides read TGCAGCGTCACAGTCGCTGGGGCCAACGTCCTGACTTTC. Translating it yields CSVTVAGANVLTF. This chain links TRBV29-1 with TRBJ2-6; D not resolved. CDR3 size: 13 residues. Germline values: CDR1 SQVTM, CDR2 ANQGSEA. V gave up 6 bases and J gave up 2 bases, with 8 bases separating them.

On this clone itself: The sample contains more than one DNA sequence encoding this CDR3. The gene calls are TRBV7-3 and TRBJ2-3; either TRBD1 or TRBD2 may supply D (6 bases each). CDR3 size: 13 residues. From germline, CDR1 is SGHTA and CDR2 FQGTGA. Trimming cost V 4 bases and J 4 bases, with 9 bases left between them. DNA for the CDR3: TGTGCCAGCAGCTCAAGGGGGGCAGATACGCAGTATTTT. Protein: CASSSRGADTQYF.

The chain links TRBV5-1 to TRBJ1-3; D gene unclear. CDR1 and CDR2 (germline): SGHRS, YFSETQ. This CDR3 region has 13 residues. The ends were cut back, 4 bases at V and 4 bases at J, with 9 bases in the middle. The CDR3 sequence: CASSQDNGNTIYF. The CDR3 coding sequence is TGCGCCAGCAGCCAAGACAACGGAAACACCATATATTTT.

Written as DNA, the CDR3 is TGTGCCAGCAGCCCCGACAGGGAATCCTACGAGCAGTACTTC. Residues: CASSPDRESYEQYF. The V and J genes are TRBV7-3 and TRBJ2-7; 7 bases fit TRBD1. The germline gives CDR1 SGHTA, CDR2 FQGTGA. This CDR3 comprises 14 residues. Trimming at V came to 5 bases and at J to 1 base, leaving 5 bases not matched to a gene.

This chain connects TRBV19 to TRBJ1-2; weak D call: TRBD1 (5 bases). CDR3 length equals 17 residues. V lost 5 bases to trimming and J lost 4 bases, with 23 bases between them. Per the germline V gene, CDR1 is LNHDA and CDR2 is SQIVND (reference sequence). The DNA of the CDR3 is TGTGCCAGTAGTCCCTTAGGGACTGCCACTCACGTCTATGGCTACACCTTC. Translated: CASSPLGTATHVYGYTF.

V usage is TRBV14 and J usage is TRBJ2-7; 13 nucleotides align to TRBD2. The CDR3 sequence is 19 residues long. V was pared by 6 bases and J by 2 bases, with 16 bases of the junction left unmatched. Germline assignment: CDR1 SGHDN and CDR2 FVKESK. The CDR3 DNA is TGTGCCAGCAGATCAAAGACCACTAGCGGGAGGGCCATAACCTACGAGCAGTACTTC. It specifies CASRSKTTSGRAITYEQYF.

The V and J genes are TRBV7-9 and TRBJ2-3; no clear D. CDR1 and CDR2 from the germline V gene are SEHNR and FQNEAQ (reference sequence). This CDR3 region has 13 residues. V dropped 3 bases and J dropped 5 bases, with 9 bases sitting between them. The DNA of the CDR3 is TGTGCCAGCAGCTTCGGTGGTCAAGATACGCAGTATTTT. It codes for CASSFGGQDTQYF.

This chain connects TRBV4-1 to TRBJ2-2; D perhaps matches TRBD1 (6 bases). This CDR3 region has 14 residues. Trimming removed 4 bases from V and 5 bases from J, with 11 bases in between. The germline CDR1 and CDR2 sequences are MGHRA and YSYEKL. CDR3 bases: TGCGCCAGCAGCCCGGGACAATGGACCGGGGAGCTGTTTTTT. Its protein product is CASSPGQWTGELFF.

This clone has a single count. The chain is built from TRBV5-1 and TRBJ2-1, with D perhaps matching TRBD1 (6 bases). Germline loops: CDR1 SGHRS, CDR2 YFSETQ. The CDR3 runs to 15 residues. Between the trimmed V and J ends, which lost 4 bases and 4 bases, there was a span of 15 bases. The CDR3: CASSVGQIVYNEQFF. CDR3 nucleotide sequence: TGCGCCAGCAGCGTAGGACAGATAGTTTACAATGAGCAGTTCTTC.

This clone was seen only once. J is TRBJ2-6 and V is TRBV27; no firm D call. Deletions cut 6 bases from V and 0 bases from J, with 9 bases between. There are 15 residues in the CDR3. Germline V CDR1 and CDR2: MNHEY, SMNVEV (reference sequence). This chain's CDR3 is CASRGTSSGANVLTF. The CDR3 DNA follows: TGTGCCAGCAGGGGAACAAGCTCTGGGGCCAACGTCCTGACTTTC.

The genes are TRBV6-1 and TRBJ1-4; D not certain. The V gene's germline CDR1 is MNHNS and CDR2 SASEGT. V lost 7 bases, J lost 8 bases, and 17 bases lay in between. The CDR3 runs 14 residues. CDR3 region: CASTQTVRLEKLFF. The CDR3 DNA follows: TGTGCCAGCACCCAAACGGTACGGCTCGAAAAACTGTTTTTT.

V is TRBV5-1 and J is TRBJ2-3, with no clear D. V shed 2 bases and J shed 5 bases, with 9 bases lying between them. Germline V gene data show CDR1 as SGHRS and CDR2 as YFSETQ. The CDR3 consists of 13 residues. CDR3 in amino acids: CASSFSLRDTQYF. The CDR3 DNA reads as TGCGCCAGCAGCTTCTCCCTTCGAGATACGCAGTATTTT.

The chain is built from TRBV29-1 and TRBJ2-3; tentative D call: TRBD1 (5 bases). Germline CDR1 reads SQVTM; CDR2 reads ANQGSEA. V lost 4 bases and J 8 bases, leaving 16 bases between the germline ends. The CDR3 is 13 residues long. The CDR3 here is CSVGLPSQGTQYF. The CDR3 DNA follows: TGCAGCGTTGGATTGCCCTCCCAGGGTACGCAGTATTTT.

With regard to this clone: The identical CDR3 is also encoded by other nucleotide sequences in the sample. As DNA, the CDR3 is TGTGCCTGGAGTGTCGGGGTTAACACTGAAGCTTTCTTT. This codes for CAWSVGVNTEAFF. The chain is built from TRBV30 and TRBJ1-1; unclear D gene. V was trimmed by 0 bases and J by 2 bases, leaving 7 bases between them. Looked up from germline, CDR1 is GTSNPN and CDR2 is SVGIG (reference sequence). CDR3 length equals 13 residues.

The rearrangement uses TRBV5-4 and TRBJ2-5; tentative D call: TRBD1 (5 bases). The V gene's germline CDR1 is SGHNT and CDR2 YYREEE (reference sequence). Trimming left V 2 bases short and J 2 bases short, with 16 bases between. This CDR3 region has 16 residues. CDR3 residues: CASSFGPQGTQETQYF. The CDR3 coding sequence is TGTGCCAGCAGCTTCGGTCCTCAGGGTACTCAAGAGACCCAGTACTTC. The full variable domain, rest sourced from reference TRBV5-4 and TRBJ2-5, is ETGVTQSPTHLIKTRGQQVTLRCSSQSGHNTVSWYQQALGQGPQFIFQYYREEENGRGNFPPRFSGLQFPNYSSELNVNALELDDSALYLCASSFGPQGTQETQYFGPGTRLLVL.

The gene calls are TRBV7-6 and TRBJ1-3; D remains unclear. The germline V and J ends were trimmed by 4 bases and 0 bases, with 4 bases remaining between them. Germline values: CDR1 SGHVS, CDR2 FNYEAQ. This CDR3 region has 13 residues. The CDR3 sequence is CASSSPSGNTIYF. The CDR3 coding sequence is TGTGCCAGCAGCTCGCCCTCTGGAAACACCATATATTTT. The full variable domain, rest sourced from reference TRBV7-6 and TRBJ1-3, is GAGVSQSPRYKVTKRGQDVALRCDPISGHVSLYWYRQALGQGPEFLTYFNYEAQQDKSGLPNDRFSAERPEGSISTLTIQRTEQRDSAMYRCASSSPSGNTIYFGEGSWLTVV.

This sequence joins TRBV6-1 and TRBJ1-5; D is undetermined. This CDR3 spans 15 amino acids. The V end lost 2 bases, the J end lost 4 bases, and 12 bases lay between the germline ends. The germline V gene encodes CDR1 MNHNS and CDR2 SASEGT. The DNA of the CDR3 is TGTGCCAGCAGTGAAAGGGCCCGGCCAAATCAGCCCCAGCATTTT. This gives the protein CASSERARPNQPQHF.